This paragraph reports one T cell receptor beta chain. This specimen comes from a study of immune cell composition in non-small cell lung cancer. The method was immunoSEQ multiplex PCR; TCRdb's version includes in-frame clones alone and lacks a portion of them. Here the sample spans fewer than 6,500 clones, roughly four fifths being singletons. CDR1 is LNHNV, CDR2 YYDKDF, per germline (reference sequence). The CDR3 runs 14 residues. Trimming left V 5 bases short and J 3 bases short, with 11 bases between. The TCR comes from a human donor with non-small cell lung cancer. The rearrangement links TRBV15 to TRBJ1-5; D may be TRBD1 (5 bases). Sequenced input: lung tumor tissue. The CDR3 nucleotides are TGTGCCACCAGCCCACGACAGATCAATCAGCCCCAGCATTTT. Translation: CATSPRQINQPQHF. Filled out from reference TRBV15 and TRBJ1-5, the complete variable domain reads DAMVIQNPRYQVTQFGKPVTLSCSQTLNHNVMYWYQQKSSQAPKLLFHYYDKDFNNEADTPDNFQSRRPNTSFCFLDIRSPGLGDTAMYLCATSPRQINQPQHFGDGTRLSIL.